The subject of this entry is one T cell receptor beta chain. Its antigen is not identified. This specimen comes from a study of CD4 T cells in relation to SARS-CoV-2 and coronaviruses. Study overall: PBMCs were cultured with antigen for roughly 9 days before TCR beta sequencing. Convalescent patients were fewer than 10 males and a handful of females; two were Hispanic. Study observations and caveats: Roughly 65% of donors had memory CD4+ clonotypes crossrecognizing SARS-CoV-2 and common cold coronavirus spike.

Method: immunoSEQ multiplex PCR; TCRdb's copy keeps in-frame clones and lacks some. The profile covers 30,000 to 40,000 clones, with around four fifths appearing a single time and over 20% taken by the ten largest. Cryopreserved PBMCs were CD4-enriched, then split into naive and memory cells. Germline V CDR1 and CDR2: KGHSH, LQKENI. The CDR3 is made up of 13 amino acids. Trimming stripped 5 bases from V and 6 bases from J, with 13 bases between. This chain connects TRBV18 to TRBJ1-1; D uncertain. Specimen: memory CD4+ T cells from PBMCs, cultured in vitro. This clonotype originated in an adult with COVID-19. Here the CDR3 DNA reads TGTGCCAGCTCATCCACGGGGTTGGCTGAAGCTTTCTTT. Residues: CASSSTGLAEAFF. Using reference TRBV18 and TRBJ1-1 for the parts outside the CDR3, the full variable domain is NAGVMQNPRHLVRRRGQEARLRCSPMKGHSHVYWYRQLPEEGLKFMVYLQKENIIDESGMPKERFSAEFPKEGPSILRIQQVVRGDSAAYFCASSSTGLAEAFFGQGTRLTVV.